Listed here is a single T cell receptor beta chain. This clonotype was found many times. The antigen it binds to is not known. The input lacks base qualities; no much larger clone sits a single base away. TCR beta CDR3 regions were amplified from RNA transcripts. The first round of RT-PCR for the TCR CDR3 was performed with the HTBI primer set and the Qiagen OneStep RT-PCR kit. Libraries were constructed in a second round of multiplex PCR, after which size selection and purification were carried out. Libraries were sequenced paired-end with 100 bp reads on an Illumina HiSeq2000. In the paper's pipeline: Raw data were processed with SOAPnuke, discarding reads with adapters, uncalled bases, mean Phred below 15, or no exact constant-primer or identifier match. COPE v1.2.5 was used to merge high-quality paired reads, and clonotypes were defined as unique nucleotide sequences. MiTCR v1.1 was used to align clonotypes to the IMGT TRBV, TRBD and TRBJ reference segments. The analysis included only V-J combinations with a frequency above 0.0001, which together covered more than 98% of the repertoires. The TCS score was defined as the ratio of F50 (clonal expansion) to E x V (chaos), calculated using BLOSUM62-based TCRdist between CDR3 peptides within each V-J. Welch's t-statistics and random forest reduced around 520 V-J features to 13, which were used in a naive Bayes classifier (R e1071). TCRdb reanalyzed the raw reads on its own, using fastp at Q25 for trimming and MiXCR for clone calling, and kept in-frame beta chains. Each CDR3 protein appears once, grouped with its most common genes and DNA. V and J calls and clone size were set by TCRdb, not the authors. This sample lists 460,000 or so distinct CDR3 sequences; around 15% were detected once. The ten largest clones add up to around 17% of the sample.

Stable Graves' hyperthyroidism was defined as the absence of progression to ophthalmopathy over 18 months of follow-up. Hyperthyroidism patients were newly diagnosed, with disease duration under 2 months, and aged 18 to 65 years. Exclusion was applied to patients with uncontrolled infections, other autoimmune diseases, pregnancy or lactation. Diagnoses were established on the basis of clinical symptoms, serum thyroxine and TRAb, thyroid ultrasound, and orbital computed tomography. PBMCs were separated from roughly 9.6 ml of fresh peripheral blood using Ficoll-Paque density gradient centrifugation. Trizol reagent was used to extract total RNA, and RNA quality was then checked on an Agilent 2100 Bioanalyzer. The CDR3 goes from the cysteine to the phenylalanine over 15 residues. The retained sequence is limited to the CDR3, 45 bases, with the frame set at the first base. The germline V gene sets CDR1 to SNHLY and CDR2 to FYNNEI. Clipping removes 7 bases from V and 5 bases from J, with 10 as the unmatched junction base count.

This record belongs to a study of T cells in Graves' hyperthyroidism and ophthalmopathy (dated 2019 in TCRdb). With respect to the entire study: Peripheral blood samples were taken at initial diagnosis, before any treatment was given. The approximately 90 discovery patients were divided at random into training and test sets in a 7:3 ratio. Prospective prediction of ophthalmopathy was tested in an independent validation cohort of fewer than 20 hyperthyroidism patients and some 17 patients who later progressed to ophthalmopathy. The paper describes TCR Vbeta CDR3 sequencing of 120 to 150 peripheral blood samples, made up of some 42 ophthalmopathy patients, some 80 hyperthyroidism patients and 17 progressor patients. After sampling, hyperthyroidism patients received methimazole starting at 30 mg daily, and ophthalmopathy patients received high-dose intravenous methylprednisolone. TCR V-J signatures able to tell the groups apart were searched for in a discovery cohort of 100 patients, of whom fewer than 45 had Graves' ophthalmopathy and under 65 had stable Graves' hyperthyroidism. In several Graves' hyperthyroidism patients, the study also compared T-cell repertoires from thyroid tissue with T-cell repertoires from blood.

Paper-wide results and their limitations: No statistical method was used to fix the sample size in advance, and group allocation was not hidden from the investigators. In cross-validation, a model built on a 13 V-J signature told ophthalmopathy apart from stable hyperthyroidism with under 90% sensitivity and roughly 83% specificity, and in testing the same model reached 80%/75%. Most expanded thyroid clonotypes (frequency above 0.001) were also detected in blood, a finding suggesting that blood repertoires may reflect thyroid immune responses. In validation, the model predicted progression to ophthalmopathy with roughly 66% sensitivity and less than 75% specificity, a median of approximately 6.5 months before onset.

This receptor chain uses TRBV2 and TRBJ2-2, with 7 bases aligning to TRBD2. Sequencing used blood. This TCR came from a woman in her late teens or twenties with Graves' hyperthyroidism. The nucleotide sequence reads TGTGCCAGCAAACCGCCCACTAGCGAAACCGGGGAGCTGTTTTTT. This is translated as CASKPPTSETGELFF.